The text below deals with one T cell receptor beta chain. The antigen is not known. Unique molecular identifiers were incorporated during preparation of the TCRbeta library. TCRdb re-derived calls from the PCR reads in MiXCR, one entry per CDR3 protein. This table has about 980,000 distinct CDR3 sequences, roughly 31% appearing once. These data belong to a study of T-cell reconstitution after alpha-beta-depleted transplantation in children. General study findings and limits: One year post-transplant, T-cell counts and diversity were largely derived from T cells produced anew. The high TCRbeta diversity at day 60 in some patients came from surviving recipient T cells and thymic progenitors.

The CDR3 length is 13 residues. Germline V CDR1 and CDR2: SGHRS, YFSETQ. With V trimmed by 8 bases and J by 1 base, 1 base remained unmatched. The sequence was obtained from a boy younger than two who had a stem cell transplant for SCID, so the T cells may come from the graft donor. V usage is TRBV5-1 and J usage is TRBJ2-3; the match to TRBD1 covers 10 bases. Specimen: PBMCs, mostly from graft donor cells, collected 360 days after TCRalphabeta/CD19-depleted stem cell transplant. As DNA, the CDR3 is TGCGCCAGTGGGACAGGGGGCACAGATACGCAGTATTTT. Amino acid sequence: CASGTGGTDTQYF.